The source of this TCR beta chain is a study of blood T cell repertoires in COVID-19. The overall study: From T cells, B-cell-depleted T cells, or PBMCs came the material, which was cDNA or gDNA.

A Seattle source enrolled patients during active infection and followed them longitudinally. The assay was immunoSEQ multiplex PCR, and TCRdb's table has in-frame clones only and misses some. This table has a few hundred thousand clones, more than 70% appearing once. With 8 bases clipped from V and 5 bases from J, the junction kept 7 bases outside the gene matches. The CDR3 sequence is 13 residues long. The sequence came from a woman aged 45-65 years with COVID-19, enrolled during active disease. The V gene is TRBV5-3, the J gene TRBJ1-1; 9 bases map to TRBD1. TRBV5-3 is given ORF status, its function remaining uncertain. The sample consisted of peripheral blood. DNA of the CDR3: TGTGCCAGTCGAGGACAGGGGTGGACTGAAGCTTTCTTT. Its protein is CASRGQGWTEAFF.